This T cell receptor beta chain was retrieved from a study of T-cell reconstitution after alpha-beta-depleted transplantation in children (dated by TCRdb to the mid-2010s). In terms of the full investigation: Using TCR repertoire profiling, the study followed T-cell immune reconstitution in a quantitative way in children after TCRalphabeta/CD19-depleted allogeneic hematopoietic cell transplantation. The paper as a whole reports these results and caveats: The high TCRbeta diversity at day 60 in some patients was ascribed to recipient T cells and intrathymic progenitors that had survived conditioning. Over the following months the frequencies of hyperexpanded clones went down, and after one year T-cell counts and TCRbeta diversity were mostly credited to newly produced T cells. The apparently early recovery of alphabetaT-cell counts about two months after transplant reportedly depended on only several hundred rapidly expanded clones that came from non-depleted graft cells.

In the case of this clonotype: This receptor's antigen is unknown. Base qualities were left out, and no much larger clone turns up one base away.

Libraries were prepared through PCR. The data were produced on an Illumina HiSeq 2500. TCR library preparation used molecular barcoding, with unique molecular identifiers applied to normalize quantification of the TCRbeta repertoire. TCRdb itself trimmed the public reads at Q25 with fastp, ran MiXCR and retained productive beta chains. Entries are consolidated by CDR3 protein sequence, retaining the most common genes and DNA. The sample table holds about 300,000 distinct CDR3 sequences, of which around 7.3% were seen once. Of the sample, about 8.2% is held by the ten largest clones. V is pared back by 1 base and J by 3 bases, with 4 bases lying between the germline termini. CDR1 and CDR2 are read off the germline V gene as MNHEY and SVGAGI. Its CDR3 holds 13 amino acids, cysteine through phenylalanine. The retained sequence is limited to the CDR3, 39 bases, with the frame set at the first base. In light of the paper, this sample's treatment or condition label describes: allogeneic hematopoietic cell transplantation with graft depleted of TCRalphabeta T cells and CD19 B cells. Transplant recipients were children who received TCRalphabeta/CD19-depleted allogeneic hematopoietic cell grafts.

This TCR was recovered from a female patient aged 2-15 years who had a stem cell transplant for Fanconi anemia, so the T cells may come from the graft donor. The chain is encoded by TRBV6-5 joined to TRBJ1-5; the D gene assignment is ambiguous. Source: peripheral blood, taken 360 days after TCRalphabeta/CD19-depleted stem cell transplant. The DNA sequence is given as TGTGCCAGCAGTTACTTTTTCAATCAGCCCCAGCATTTT. This translates into CASSYFFNQPQHF.